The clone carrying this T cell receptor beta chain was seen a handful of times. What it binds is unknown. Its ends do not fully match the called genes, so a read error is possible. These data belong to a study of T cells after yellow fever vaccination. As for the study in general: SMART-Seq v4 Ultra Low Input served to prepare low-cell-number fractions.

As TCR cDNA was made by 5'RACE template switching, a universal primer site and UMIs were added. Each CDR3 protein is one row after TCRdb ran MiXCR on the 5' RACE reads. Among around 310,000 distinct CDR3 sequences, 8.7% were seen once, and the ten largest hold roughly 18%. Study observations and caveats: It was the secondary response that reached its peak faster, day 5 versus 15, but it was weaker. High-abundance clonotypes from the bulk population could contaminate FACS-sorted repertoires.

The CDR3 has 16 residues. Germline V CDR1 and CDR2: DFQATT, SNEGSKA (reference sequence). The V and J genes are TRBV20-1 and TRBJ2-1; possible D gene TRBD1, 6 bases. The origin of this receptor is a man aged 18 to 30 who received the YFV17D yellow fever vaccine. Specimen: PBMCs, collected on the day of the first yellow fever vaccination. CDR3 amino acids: CCARDSTGPFYNEQFF. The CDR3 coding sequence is TGCTGTGCTAGAGATTCGACAGGCCCCTTCTACAATGAGCAGTTCTTC.